These 8 T cell receptor beta chains were sequenced from one sample in a study of blood T cell repertoires in COVID-19. Produced via immunoSEQ multiplex PCR; TCRdb's table is partial and in-frame only. The data hold roughly 86,000 clones, with more than 65% observed a single time. What was sequenced was peripheral blood. The receptor source for this set is a man in his sixties with acute or convalescent COVID-19.

This clone was recorded only once. The rearrangement joins TRBV12-3 or TRBV12-4 to TRBJ1-2, with D maybe TRBD1 (5 bases). Trimming cost V 6 bases and J 2 bases, with 10 bases left between them. This CDR3 is built from 13 residues. The CDR3 DNA reads as TGTGCCAGCAGACCGGAGGGGAACTATGGCTACACCTTC. Its protein is CASRPEGNYGYTF.

The chain uses TRBV19 and TRBJ1-1; D is possibly TRBD1 (5 bases). The V gene's germline CDR1 is LNHDA and CDR2 SQIVND (reference sequence). The CDR3 spans 14 residues. Trimming left V 5 bases short and J 4 bases short, with 14 bases between. The CDR3: CASSFGGAGTEAFF. Here the CDR3 DNA reads TGTGCCAGTAGTTTCGGAGGGGCGGGCACTGAAGCTTTCTTT.

V is TRBV10-3 and J is TRBJ1-1; 8 bases map to TRBD1. The CDR3 covers 13 residues. The V and J ends lost 7 bases and 3 bases, in that order; junction bases with no gene match: 4. Per germline, CDR1 ENHRY and CDR2 SYGVKD. CDR3: CAIKTDRDTEAFF. Here the CDR3 DNA reads TGTGCCATCAAAACGGACAGGGACACTGAAGCTTTCTTT.

The gene calls are TRBV9 and TRBJ1-2; 8 bases are shared with TRBD1. V was pared by 3 bases and J by 6 bases, with 7 bases of the junction left unmatched. Germline V gene data show CDR1 as SGDLS and CDR2 as YYNGEE. The CDR3 covers 14 residues. DNA for the CDR3: TGTGCCAGCAGCGAGACAGGGGAGGCCGATGGCTACACCTTC. It translates to CASSETGEADGYTF. Full variable domain (missing parts from reference TRBV9 and TRBJ1-2): DSGVTQTPKHLITATGQRVTLRCSPRSGDLSVYWYQQSLDQGLQFLIQYYNGEERAKGNILERFSAQQFPDLHSELNLSSLELGDSALYFCASSETGEADGYTFGSGTRLTVV.

The chain uses TRBV29-1 and TRBJ2-2; D gene ambiguous. Trimming pared 5 bases from V and 0 bases from J, leaving 10 bases between. CDR3 length: 14 amino acids. CDR1 and CDR2 from the germline V gene are SQVTM and ANQGSEA. The CDR3 nucleotides read TGCAGCGTTTCGTTCACAGCGAACACCGGGGAGCTGTTTTTT. This codes for CSVSFTANTGELFF.

This chain links TRBV4-3 with TRBJ1-4, with D possibly TRBD1 on 6 matching bases. CDR3 length: 18 residues. Germline V gene lookup returns CDR1 LGHNA and CDR2 YSLEER. Trimming pared 0 bases from V and 7 bases from J, leaving 21 bases between. This chain's CDR3 is CASSQDEVPARGVEKLFF. CDR3 sequence (DNA): TGCGCCAGCAGCCAAGATGAGGTTCCGGCCAGGGGTGTTGAAAAACTGTTTTTT.

This clone was detected only once. This sequence joins TRBV6-2 or TRBV6-3 and TRBJ1-6; possibly TRBD1 for D (6 bases). CDR1 and CDR2 (germline): MNHEY, SVGEGT. Between the trimmed V and J ends, which lost 6 bases and 0 bases, there was a span of 12 bases. The CDR3 spans 16 residues. CDR3 region: CASSPDRSSYNSPLHF. DNA of the CDR3: TGTGCCAGCAGCCCCGACAGGAGCTCCTATAATTCACCCCTCCACTTT.

This clone was counted a single time. This chain uses TRBV12-3 or TRBV12-4 with TRBJ1-5; a weak D match, TRBD1 (5 bases). CDR3 length: 13 residues. Trimming cost V 0 bases and J 6 bases, with 6 bases left between them. The CDR3 sequence is CASSLAGVQPQHF. The DNA of the CDR3 is TGTGCCAGCAGTTTAGCAGGGGTTCAGCCCCAGCATTTT.